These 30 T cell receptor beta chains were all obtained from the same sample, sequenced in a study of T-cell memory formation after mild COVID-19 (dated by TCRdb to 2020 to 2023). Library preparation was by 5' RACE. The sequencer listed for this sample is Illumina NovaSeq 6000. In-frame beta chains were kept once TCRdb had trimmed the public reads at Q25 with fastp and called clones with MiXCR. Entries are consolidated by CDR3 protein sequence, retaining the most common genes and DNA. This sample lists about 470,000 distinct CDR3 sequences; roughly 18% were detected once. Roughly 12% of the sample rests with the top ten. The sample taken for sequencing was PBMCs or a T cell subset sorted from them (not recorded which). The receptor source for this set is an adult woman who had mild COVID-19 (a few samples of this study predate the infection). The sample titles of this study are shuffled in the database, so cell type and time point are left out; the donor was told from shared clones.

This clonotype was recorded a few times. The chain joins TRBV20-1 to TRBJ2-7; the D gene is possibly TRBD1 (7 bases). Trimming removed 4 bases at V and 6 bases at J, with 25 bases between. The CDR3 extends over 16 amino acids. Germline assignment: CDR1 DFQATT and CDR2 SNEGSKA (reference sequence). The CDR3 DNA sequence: TGCAGTGCTAAAAGGGGGCTAGCGCGGCACCTACCCGAGCAGTACTTC. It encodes CSAKRGLARHLPEQYF.

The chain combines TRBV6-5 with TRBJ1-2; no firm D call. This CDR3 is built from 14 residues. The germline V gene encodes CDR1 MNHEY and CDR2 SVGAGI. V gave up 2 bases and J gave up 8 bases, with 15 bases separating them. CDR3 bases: TGTGCCAGCAGTTACGGCAGCCCTATCGTAGGCTACACCTTC. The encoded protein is CASSYGSPIVGYTF.

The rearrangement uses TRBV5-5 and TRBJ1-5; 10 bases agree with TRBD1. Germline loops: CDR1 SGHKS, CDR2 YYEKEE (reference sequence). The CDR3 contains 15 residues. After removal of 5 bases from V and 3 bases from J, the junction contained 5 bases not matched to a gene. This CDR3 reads CASSWDRGLNQPQHF. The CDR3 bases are TGTGCCAGCAGTTGGGACAGGGGCCTCAATCAGCCCCAGCATTTT.

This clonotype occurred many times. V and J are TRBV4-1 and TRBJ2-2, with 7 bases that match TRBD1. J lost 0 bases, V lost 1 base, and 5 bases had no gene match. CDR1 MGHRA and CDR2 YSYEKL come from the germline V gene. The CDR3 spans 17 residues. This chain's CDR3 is CASSQGRGQTNTGELFF. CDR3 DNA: TGCGCCAGCAGCCAAGGTCGGGGACAGACGAACACCGGGGAGCTGTTTTTT.

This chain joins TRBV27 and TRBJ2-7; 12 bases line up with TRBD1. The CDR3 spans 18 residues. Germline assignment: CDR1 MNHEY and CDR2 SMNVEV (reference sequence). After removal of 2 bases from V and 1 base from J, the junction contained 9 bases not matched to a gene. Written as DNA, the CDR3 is TGTGCCAGCAGTTTAAGGGGACAGGGGGCGCTGAGGTCCTACGAGCAGTACTTC. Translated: CASSLRGQGALRSYEQYF.

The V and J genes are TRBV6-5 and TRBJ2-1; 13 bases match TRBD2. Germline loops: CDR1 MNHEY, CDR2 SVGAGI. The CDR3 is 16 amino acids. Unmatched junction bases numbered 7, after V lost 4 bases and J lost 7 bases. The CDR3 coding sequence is TGTGCCAGCAGTTGGGGACTAGCGGGATATACGAATGAGCAGTTCTTC. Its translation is CASSWGLAGYTNEQFF.

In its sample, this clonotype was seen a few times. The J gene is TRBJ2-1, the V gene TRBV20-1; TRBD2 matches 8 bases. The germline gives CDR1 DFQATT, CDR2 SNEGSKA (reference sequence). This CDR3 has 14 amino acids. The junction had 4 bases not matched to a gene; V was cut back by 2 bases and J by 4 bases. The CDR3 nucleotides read TGCAGTGCTAGAAAGCGGGAGACATACAATGAGCAGTTCTTC. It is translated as CSARKRETYNEQFF.

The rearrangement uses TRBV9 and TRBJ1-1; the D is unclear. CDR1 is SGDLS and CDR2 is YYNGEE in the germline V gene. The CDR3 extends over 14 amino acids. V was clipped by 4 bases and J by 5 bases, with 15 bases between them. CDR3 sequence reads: CASSPAPRRTEAFF. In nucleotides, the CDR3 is TGTGCCAGCAGCCCCGCCCCCCGTAGGACTGAAGCTTTCTTT. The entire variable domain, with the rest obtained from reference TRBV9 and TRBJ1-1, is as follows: DSGVTQTPKHLITATGQRVTLRCSPRSGDLSVYWYQQSLDQGLQFLIQYYNGEERAKGNILERFSAQQFPDLHSELNLSSLELGDSALYFCASSPAPRRTEAFFGQGTRLTVV.

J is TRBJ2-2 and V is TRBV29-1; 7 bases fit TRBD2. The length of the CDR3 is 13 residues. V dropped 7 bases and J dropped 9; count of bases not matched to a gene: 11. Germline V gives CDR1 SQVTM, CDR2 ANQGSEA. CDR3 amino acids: CSGTGGPGRELFF. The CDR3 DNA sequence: TGCAGCGGAACGGGGGGTCCGGGGCGGGAGCTGTTTTTT.

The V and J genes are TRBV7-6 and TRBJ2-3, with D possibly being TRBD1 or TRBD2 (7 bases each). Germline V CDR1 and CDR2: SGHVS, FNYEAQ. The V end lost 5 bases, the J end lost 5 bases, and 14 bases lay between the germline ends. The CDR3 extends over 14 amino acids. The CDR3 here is CASSQGEGKDTQYF. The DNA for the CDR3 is TGTGCCAGCAGCCAGGGGGAGGGCAAAGATACGCAGTATTTT. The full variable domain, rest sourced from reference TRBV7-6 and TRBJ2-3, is GAGVSQSPRYKVTKRGQDVALRCDPISGHVSLYWYRQALGQGPEFLTYFNYEAQQDKSGLPNDRFSAERPEGSISTLTIQRTEQRDSAMYRCASSQGEGKDTQYFGPGTRLTVL.

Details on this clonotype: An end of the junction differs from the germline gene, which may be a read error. CDR3: CSSTAAPGAEAFF. The CDR3, as DNA: TGTTCCAGCACTGCGGCCCCAGGGGCTGAAGCTTTCTTT. The chain carries TRBV7-9 and TRBJ1-1; D might be TRBD1 (6 bases). CDR1 and CDR2 from the germline V gene are SEHNR and FQNEAQ (reference sequence). The CDR3 has 13 amino acids.

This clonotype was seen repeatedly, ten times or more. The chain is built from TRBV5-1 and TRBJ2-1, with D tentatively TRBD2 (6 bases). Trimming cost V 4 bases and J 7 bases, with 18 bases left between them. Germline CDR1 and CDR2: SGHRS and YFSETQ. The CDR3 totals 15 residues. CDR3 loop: CASSRRQSGGNEQFF. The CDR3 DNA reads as TGCGCCAGCAGCCGCAGACAATCCGGGGGAAATGAGCAGTTCTTC. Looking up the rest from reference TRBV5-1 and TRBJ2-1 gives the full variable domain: KAGVTQTPRYLIKTRGQQVTLSCSPISGHRSVSWYQQTPGQGLQFLFEYFSETQRNKGNFPGRFSGRQFSNSRSEMNVSTLELGDSALYLCASSRRQSGGNEQFFGPGTRLTVL.

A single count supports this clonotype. CDR3 in amino acids: CASSYSTGSYTQYF. CDR3 nucleotides: TGTGCCAGCAGTTACTCGACGGGCAGCTATACGCAGTATTTT. The rearrangement links TRBV6-5 to TRBJ2-3; no definite D call. This CDR3 has 14 amino acids. The V gene's germline CDR1 is MNHEY and CDR2 SVGAGI. V lost 0 bases and J lost 7, with 11 bases in between.

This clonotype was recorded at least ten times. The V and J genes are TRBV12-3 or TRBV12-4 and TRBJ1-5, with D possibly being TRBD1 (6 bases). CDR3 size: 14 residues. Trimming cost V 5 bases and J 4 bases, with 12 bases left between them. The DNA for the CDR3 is TGTGCCAGCAGTGCAACAGGGCCGAATCAGCCCCAGCATTTT. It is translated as CASSATGPNQPQHF.

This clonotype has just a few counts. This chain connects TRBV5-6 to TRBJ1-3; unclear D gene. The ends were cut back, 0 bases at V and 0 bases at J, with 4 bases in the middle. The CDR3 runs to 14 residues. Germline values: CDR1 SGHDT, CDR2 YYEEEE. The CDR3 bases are TGTGCCAGCAGCTTGGTAAGCTCTGGAAACACCATATATTTT. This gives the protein CASSLVSSGNTIYF.

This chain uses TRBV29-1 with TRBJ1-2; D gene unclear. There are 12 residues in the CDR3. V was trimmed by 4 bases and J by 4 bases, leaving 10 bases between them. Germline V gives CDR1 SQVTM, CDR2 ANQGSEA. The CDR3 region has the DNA TGCAGCGTTGGAGACCAACTCTATGGCTACACCTTC. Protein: CSVGDQLYGYTF.

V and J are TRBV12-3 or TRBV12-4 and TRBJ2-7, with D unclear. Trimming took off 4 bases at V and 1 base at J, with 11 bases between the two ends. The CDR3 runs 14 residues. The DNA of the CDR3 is TGTGCCAGCAGTTCACTGGACGGATCCTACGAGCAGTACTTC. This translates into CASSSLDGSYEQYF.

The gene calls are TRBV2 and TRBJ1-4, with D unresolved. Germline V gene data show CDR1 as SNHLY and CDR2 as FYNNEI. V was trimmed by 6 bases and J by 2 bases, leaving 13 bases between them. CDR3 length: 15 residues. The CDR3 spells CASRGGGATNEKLFF. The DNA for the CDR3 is TGTGCCAGCAGGGGCGGCGGCGCGACTAATGAAAAACTGTTTTTT.

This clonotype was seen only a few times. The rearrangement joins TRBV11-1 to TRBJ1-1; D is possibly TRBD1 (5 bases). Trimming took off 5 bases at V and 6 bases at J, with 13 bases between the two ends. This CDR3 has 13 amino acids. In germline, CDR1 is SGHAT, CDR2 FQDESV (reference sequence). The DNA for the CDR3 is TGTGCCAGCAGCCCAACAGGTAGTCCTGAAGCTTTCTTT. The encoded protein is CASSPTGSPEAFF.

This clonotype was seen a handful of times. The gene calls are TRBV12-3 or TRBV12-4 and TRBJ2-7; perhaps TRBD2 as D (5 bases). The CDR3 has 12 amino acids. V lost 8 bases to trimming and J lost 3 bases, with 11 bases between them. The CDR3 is CASSGRGYEQYF. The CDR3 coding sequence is TGTGCCAGCTCCGGTCGGGGCTACGAGCAGTACTTC.

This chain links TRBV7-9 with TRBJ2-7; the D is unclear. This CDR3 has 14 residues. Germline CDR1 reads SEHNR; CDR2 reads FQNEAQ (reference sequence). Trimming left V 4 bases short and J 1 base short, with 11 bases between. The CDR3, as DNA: TGTGCCAGCAGCTATGGTGGCATTTCCTACGAGCAGTACTTC. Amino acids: CASSYGGISYEQYF. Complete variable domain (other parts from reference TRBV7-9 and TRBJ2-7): DTGVSQNPRHKITKRGQNVTFRCDPISEHNRLYWYRQTLGQGPEFLTYFQNEAQLEKSRLLSDRFSAERPKGSFSTLEIQRTEQGDSAMYLCASSYGGISYEQYFGPGTRLTVT.

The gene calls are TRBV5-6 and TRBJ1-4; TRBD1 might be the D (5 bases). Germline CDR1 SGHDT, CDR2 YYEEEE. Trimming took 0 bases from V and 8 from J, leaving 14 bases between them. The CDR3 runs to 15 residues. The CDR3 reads CASSLGGGNYEKLFF. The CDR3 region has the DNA TGTGCCAGCAGCTTGGGTGGGGGGAATTACGAAAAACTGTTTTTT. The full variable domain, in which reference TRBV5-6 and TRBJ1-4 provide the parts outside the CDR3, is DAGVTQSPTHLIKTRGQQVTLRCSPKSGHDTVSWYQQALGQGPQFIFQYYEEEERQRGNFPDRFSGHQFPNYSSELNVNALLLGDSALYLCASSLGGGNYEKLFFGSGTQLSVL.

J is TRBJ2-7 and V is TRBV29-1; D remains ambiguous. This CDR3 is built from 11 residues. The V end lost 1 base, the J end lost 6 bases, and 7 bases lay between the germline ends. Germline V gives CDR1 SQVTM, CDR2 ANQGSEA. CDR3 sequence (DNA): TGCAGCGTTGAAGCATATTTCGAGCAGTACTTC. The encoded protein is CSVEAYFEQYF.

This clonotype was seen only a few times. In nucleotides, the CDR3 is TGCAGCGCTGAGGGACTGCGCCCCGGGGAGCTGTTTTTT. This translates into CSAEGLRPGELFF. This sequence joins TRBV29-1 and TRBJ2-2; D might be TRBD2 (6 bases). CDR3 size: 13 residues. V lost 7 bases and J lost 6, with 15 bases in between. CDR1 SQVTM and CDR2 ANQGSEA come from the germline V gene.

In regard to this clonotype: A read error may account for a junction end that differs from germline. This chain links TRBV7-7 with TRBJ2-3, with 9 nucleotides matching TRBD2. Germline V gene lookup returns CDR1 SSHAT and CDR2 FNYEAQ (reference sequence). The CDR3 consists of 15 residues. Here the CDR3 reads CASSLAGDFPDTQYF. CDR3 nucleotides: TGTGCTAGCAGCTTAGCGGGAGACTTCCCAGATACGCAGTATTTT.

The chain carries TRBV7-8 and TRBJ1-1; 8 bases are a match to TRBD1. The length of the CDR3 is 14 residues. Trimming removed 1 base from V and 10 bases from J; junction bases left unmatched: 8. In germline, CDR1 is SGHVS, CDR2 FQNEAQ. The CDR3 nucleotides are TGTGCCAGCAGCTTAGAGGGGACAGGAGGAAGAGCTTTCTTT. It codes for CASSLEGTGGRAFF.

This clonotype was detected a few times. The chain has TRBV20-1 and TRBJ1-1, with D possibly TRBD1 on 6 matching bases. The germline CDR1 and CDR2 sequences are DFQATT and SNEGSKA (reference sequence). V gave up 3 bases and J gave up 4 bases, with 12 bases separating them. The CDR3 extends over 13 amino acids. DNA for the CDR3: TGCAGTGCTAGGGCTGGGGGCGGCACTGAAGCTTTCTTT. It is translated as CSARAGGGTEAFF.

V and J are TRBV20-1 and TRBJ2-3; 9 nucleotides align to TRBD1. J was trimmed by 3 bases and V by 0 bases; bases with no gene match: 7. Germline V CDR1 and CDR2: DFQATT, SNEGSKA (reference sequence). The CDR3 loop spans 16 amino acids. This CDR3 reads CSARDLGQGLTDTQYF. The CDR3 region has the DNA TGCAGTGCTAGAGATTTGGGACAGGGTTTGACAGATACGCAGTATTTT.

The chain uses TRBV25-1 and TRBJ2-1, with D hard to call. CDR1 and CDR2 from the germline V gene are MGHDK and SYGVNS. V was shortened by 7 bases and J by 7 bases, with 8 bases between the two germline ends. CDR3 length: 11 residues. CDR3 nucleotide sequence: TGTGCCAGCAAACGGAGTAATGAGCAGTTCTTC. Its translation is CASKRSNEQFF.

The CDR3 DNA reads TGTGCCTGGAGGGACCTTGCGTCTGAGCAGTTCTTC. Translation: CAWRDLASEQFF. The chain links TRBV30 to TRBJ2-1; D ambiguous. The CDR3 runs 12 residues. Germline V gives CDR1 GTSNPN, CDR2 SVGIG (reference sequence). Deletions cut 3 bases from V and 9 bases from J, with 12 bases between.